The 14 T cell receptor beta chains listed next were all sequenced from one sample in a study of blood T cell repertoires in COVID-19. Sequencing was performed with immunoSEQ multiplex PCR; in TCRdb, only in-frame clones are kept and a portion is missing. Of more than 300,000 clones in the sample, 85% to 90% were seen once. The sample was PBMCs or T cells enriched from blood (not recorded which). These receptor sequences come from a woman in her late teens or twenties who had recovered from COVID-19.

This clone was counted a single time. This chain links TRBV19 with TRBJ1-2, with TRBD1 matching over 8 bases. The V and J ends lost 8 bases and 5 bases, in that order; junction bases with no gene match: 10. Germline V gives CDR1 LNHDA, CDR2 SQIVND (reference sequence). There are 14 residues in the CDR3. This CDR3 is CASEPGQVQYGYTF. The DNA for the CDR3 is TGTGCCAGTGAGCCGGGACAGGTACAATATGGCTACACCTTC.

The chain has TRBV29-1 and TRBJ1-2; 7 nucleotides match TRBD1. V dropped 3 bases and J dropped 2; count of bases not matched to a gene: 6. Germline loops: CDR1 SQVTM, CDR2 ANQGSEA. The CDR3 is 14 amino acids. CDR3 protein: CSVDNRGENYGYTF. CDR3 bases: TGCAGCGTTGACAACAGGGGAGAGAACTATGGCTACACCTTC.

The chain carries TRBV19 and TRBJ2-1; 12 nucleotides agree with TRBD2. CDR3 length: 17 residues. In germline, CDR1 is LNHDA, CDR2 SQIVND (reference sequence). V dropped 5 bases and J dropped 1; count of bases not matched to a gene: 6. The CDR3 region has the DNA TGTGCCAGTAGTTCTCGGACTAGCGGGGATTCCTACAATGAGCAGTTCTTC. This translates into CASSSRTSGDSYNEQFF.

V usage is TRBV2 and J usage is TRBJ1-2; D gene ambiguous. The CDR3 length is 14 residues. Germline V lookup: CDR1 SNHLY, CDR2 FYNNEI. V was trimmed by 8 bases and J by 2 bases, leaving 15 bases between them. The CDR3 DNA follows: TGTGCCAGCGGACGGGGTGGAACGAACTATGGCTACACCTTC. This codes for CASGRGGTNYGYTF.

The sample holds one count of this clone. The chain joins TRBV13 to TRBJ2-7; D remains ambiguous. The CDR3 has 14 residues. The V end lost 3 bases, the J end lost 2 bases, and 11 bases lay between the germline ends. Germline CDR1 and CDR2: PRHDT and FYEKMQ (reference sequence). The CDR3 spells CASSFSGLPYEQYF. CDR3 nucleotides: TGTGCCAGCAGCTTCTCGGGTCTTCCCTACGAGCAGTACTTC. Full variable domain (rest looked up from reference TRBV13 and TRBJ2-7): AAGVIQSPRHLIKEKRETATLKCYPIPRHDTVYWYQQGPGQDPQFLISFYEKMQSDKGSIPDRFSAQQFSDYHSELNMSSLELGDSALYFCASSFSGLPYEQYFGPGTRLTVT.

V and J are TRBV6-5 and TRBJ1-1; possible D gene TRBD1, 5 bases. The CDR3 has 16 residues. The V and J ends lost 2 bases and 4 bases respectively, with 17 bases between them. Germline V gene sequence: CDR1 MNHEY, CDR2 SVGAGI. CDR3 DNA sequence: TGTGCCAGCAGTTACGGATTGTTAGGGGTTCGCACTGAAGCTTTCTTT. It encodes CASSYGLLGVRTEAFF.

This rearrangement joins TRBV29-1 to TRBJ2-6; tentatively, D is TRBD2 (6 bases). CDR3 length equals 15 residues. Germline CDR1 and CDR2: SQVTM and ANQGSEA. V was shortened by 7 bases and J by 0 bases, with 13 bases between the two germline ends. Written as DNA, the CDR3 is TGCAGCGCCGCGGGACGGAGCTCTGGGGCCAACGTCCTGACTTTC. Translating it yields CSAAGRSSGANVLTF.

The V call is TRBV29-1, the J call TRBJ2-1; 7 bases line up with TRBD2. CDR3 length equals 13 residues. In germline, CDR1 is SQVTM, CDR2 ANQGSEA. After removal of 3 bases from V and 6 bases from J, the junction contained 5 bases not matched to a gene. The CDR3 is CSVDTGGINEQFF. DNA of the CDR3: TGCAGCGTTGATACGGGGGGAATCAATGAGCAGTTCTTC.

The V gene is TRBV6-1, the J gene TRBJ1-4; no clear D. Germline V gene data show CDR1 as MNHNS and CDR2 as SASEGT. The CDR3 runs 13 residues. V gave up 3 bases and J gave up 11 bases, with 13 bases separating them. The CDR3 reads CASSELRETKLFF. CDR3 sequence (DNA): TGTGCCAGCAGTGAGTTGAGAGAAACCAAACTGTTTTTT.

This rearrangement joins TRBV4-3 to TRBJ1-4; weak D call: TRBD1 (5 bases). The ends were cut back, 0 bases at V and 2 bases at J, with 10 bases in the middle. This CDR3 region has 16 residues. The germline gives CDR1 LGHNA, CDR2 YSLEER. The CDR3 bases are TGCGCCAGCAGCCAAGATTATTGGGGCACTAATGAAAAACTGTTTTTT. Amino acid sequence: CASSQDYWGTNEKLFF.

About this clone: At the DNA level, this CDR3 is encoded by other sequences in the same sample as well. V and J are TRBV18 and TRBJ1-1; D gene ambiguous. Looked up from germline, CDR1 is KGHSH and CDR2 is LQKENI. This CDR3 has 14 amino acids. Trimming stripped 3 bases from V and 1 base from J, with 9 bases between. The CDR3 reads CASSPTPRNTEAFF. The DNA for the CDR3 is TGTGCCAGCTCACCGACACCGCGGAACACTGAAGCTTTCTTT.

This rearrangement joins TRBV11-2 to TRBJ2-1, with TRBD2 matching 13 bases. Germline-derived CDR1 and CDR2 are SGHAT and FQNNGV. CDR3 size: 17 residues. V dropped 5 bases and J dropped 3; count of bases not matched to a gene: 7. The CDR3 DNA is TGTGCCAGCAGCCACCGACTAGCGGGGGGACTCTACAATGAGCAGTTCTTC. The encoded protein is CASSHRLAGGLYNEQFF.

The chain recombines TRBV19 with TRBJ2-1; TRBD2 aligns across 14 bases. Germline V gene sequence: CDR1 LNHDA, CDR2 SQIVND (reference sequence). Trimming took 5 bases from V and 6 from J; bases not matched to a gene: 3. This CDR3 is 15 amino acids long. The CDR3: CASSWTSGGFNEQFF. The CDR3 nucleotides are TGTGCCAGTAGTTGGACTAGCGGGGGGTTCAATGAGCAGTTCTTC.

The rearrangement links TRBV5-4 to TRBJ2-1; D might be TRBD2 (6 bases). There are 15 residues in the CDR3. Germline V CDR1 and CDR2: SGHNT, YYREEE (reference sequence). Trimming took 1 base from V and 6 from J, leaving 14 bases between them. CDR3 in amino acids: CASSLLGTETNEQFF. The DNA for the CDR3 is TGTGCCAGCAGCTTGTTGGGGACTGAAACCAATGAGCAGTTCTTC.